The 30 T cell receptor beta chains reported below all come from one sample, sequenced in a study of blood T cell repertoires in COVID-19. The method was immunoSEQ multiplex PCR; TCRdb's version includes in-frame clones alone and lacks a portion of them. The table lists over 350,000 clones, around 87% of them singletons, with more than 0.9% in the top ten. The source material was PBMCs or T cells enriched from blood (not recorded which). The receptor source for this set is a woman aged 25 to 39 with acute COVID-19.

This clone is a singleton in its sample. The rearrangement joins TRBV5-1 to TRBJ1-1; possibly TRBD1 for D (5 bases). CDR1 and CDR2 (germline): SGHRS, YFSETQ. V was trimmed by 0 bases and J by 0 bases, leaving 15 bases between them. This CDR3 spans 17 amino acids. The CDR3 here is CASSLEKTAYLNTEAFF. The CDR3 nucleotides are TGCGCCAGCAGCTTGGAAAAGACAGCCTACCTGAACACTGAAGCTTTCTTT.

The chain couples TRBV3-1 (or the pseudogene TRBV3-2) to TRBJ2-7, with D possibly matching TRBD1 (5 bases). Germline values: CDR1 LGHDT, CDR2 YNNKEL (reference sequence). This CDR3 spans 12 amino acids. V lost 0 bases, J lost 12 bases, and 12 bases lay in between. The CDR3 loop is CASSQDVRERYF. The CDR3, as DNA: TGTGCCAGCAGCCAAGATGTCAGGGAAAGGTACTTC.

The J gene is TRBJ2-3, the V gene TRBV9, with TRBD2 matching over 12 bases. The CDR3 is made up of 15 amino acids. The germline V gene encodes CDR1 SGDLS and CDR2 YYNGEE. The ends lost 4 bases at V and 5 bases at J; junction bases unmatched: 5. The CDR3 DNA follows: TGTGCCAGCAGCCTCCTAGCGGGGGGGCAAGATACGCAGTATTTT. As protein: CASSLLAGGQDTQYF.

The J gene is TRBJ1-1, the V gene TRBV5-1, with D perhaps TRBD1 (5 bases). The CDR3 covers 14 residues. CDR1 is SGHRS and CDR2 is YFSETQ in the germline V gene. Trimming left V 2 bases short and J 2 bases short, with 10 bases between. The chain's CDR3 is CASSFQGENTEAFF. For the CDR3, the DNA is TGCGCCAGCAGCTTTCAAGGGGAAAACACTGAAGCTTTCTTT.

The CDR3 reads CASSLSTGGGYEQYF. CDR3 in DNA: TGTGCCAGCAGCTTATCTACAGGGGGCGGGTACGAGCAGTACTTC. The chain joins TRBV7-2 to TRBJ2-7; 9 bases fit TRBD1. Germline V lookup: CDR1 SGHTA, CDR2 FQGNSA. The CDR3 has 15 residues. Trimming took 2 bases from V and 4 from J; bases not matched to a gene: 6.

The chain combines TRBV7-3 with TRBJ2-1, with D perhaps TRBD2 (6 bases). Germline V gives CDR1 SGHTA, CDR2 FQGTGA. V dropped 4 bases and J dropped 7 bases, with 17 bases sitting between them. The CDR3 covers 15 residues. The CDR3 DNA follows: TGTGCCAGCAGCTATTACCCCGGGGGATGGAATGAGCAGTTCTTC. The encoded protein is CASSYYPGGWNEQFF.

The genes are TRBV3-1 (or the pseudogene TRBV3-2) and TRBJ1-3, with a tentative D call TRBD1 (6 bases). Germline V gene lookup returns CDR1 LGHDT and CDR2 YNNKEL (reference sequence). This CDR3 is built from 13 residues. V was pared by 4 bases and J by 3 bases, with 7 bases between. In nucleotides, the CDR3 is TGTGCCAGCAGCCGCAGGGGTGGAAACACCATATATTTT. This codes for CASSRRGGNTIYF.

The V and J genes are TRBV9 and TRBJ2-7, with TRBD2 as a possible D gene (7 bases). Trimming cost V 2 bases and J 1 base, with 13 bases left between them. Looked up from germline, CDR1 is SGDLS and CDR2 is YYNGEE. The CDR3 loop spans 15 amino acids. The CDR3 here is CASSVSGGASYEQYF. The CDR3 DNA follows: TGTGCCAGCAGCGTCTCGGGGGGCGCTTCCTACGAGCAGTACTTC. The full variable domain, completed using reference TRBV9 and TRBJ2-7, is DSGVTQTPKHLITATGQRVTLRCSPRSGDLSVYWYQQSLDQGLQFLIQYYNGEERAKGNILERFSAQQFPDLHSELNLSSLELGDSALYFCASSVSGGASYEQYFGPGTRLTVT.

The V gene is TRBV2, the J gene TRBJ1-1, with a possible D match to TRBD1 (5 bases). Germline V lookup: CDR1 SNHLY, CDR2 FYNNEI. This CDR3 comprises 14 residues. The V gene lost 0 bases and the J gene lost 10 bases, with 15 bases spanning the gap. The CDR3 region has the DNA TGTGCCAGCAGTGAAGCGTTCCGGGGGGGATCAGCTTTCTTT. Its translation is CASSEAFRGGSAFF.

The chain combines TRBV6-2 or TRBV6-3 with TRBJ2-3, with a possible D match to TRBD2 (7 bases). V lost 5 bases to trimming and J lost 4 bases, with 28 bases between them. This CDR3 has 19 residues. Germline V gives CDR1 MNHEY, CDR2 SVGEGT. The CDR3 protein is CASSTPTERGRRGADTQYF. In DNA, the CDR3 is TGTGCCAGCAGTACACCGACTGAGCGGGGCCGGAGGGGGGCAGATACGCAGTATTTT.

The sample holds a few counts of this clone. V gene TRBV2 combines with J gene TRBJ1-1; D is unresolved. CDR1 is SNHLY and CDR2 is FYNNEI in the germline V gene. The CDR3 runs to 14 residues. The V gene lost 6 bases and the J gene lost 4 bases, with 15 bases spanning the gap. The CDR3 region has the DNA TGTGCCAGCAGCTTGTCCCGAGGGTTCACTGAAGCTTTCTTT. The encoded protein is CASSLSRGFTEAFF.

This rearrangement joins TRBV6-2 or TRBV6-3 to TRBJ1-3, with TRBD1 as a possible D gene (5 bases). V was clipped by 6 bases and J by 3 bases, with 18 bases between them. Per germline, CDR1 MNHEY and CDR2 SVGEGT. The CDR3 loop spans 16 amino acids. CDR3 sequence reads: CASSPTGVYFGNTIYF. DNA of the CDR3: TGTGCCAGCAGCCCCACGGGGGTTTACTTTGGAAACACCATATATTTT.

The CDR3 DNA follows: TGTGCCAGCAGTGTCCCTTGGGACAGCATGAACACTGAAGCTTTCTTT. This codes for CASSVPWDSMNTEAFF. The rearrangement links TRBV6-1 to TRBJ1-1, with TRBD1 matching over 7 bases. Germline values: CDR1 MNHNS, CDR2 SASEGT. J gave up 0 bases and V 4 bases, and 8 bases lay outside the gene matches. CDR3 length equals 16 residues.

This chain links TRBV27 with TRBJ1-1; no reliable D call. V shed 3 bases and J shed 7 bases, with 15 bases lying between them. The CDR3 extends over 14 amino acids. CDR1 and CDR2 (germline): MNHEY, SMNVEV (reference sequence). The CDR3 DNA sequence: TGTGCCAGCAGTTTTAGACACCCTTATATTGAAGCTTTCTTT. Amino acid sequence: CASSFRHPYIEAFF.

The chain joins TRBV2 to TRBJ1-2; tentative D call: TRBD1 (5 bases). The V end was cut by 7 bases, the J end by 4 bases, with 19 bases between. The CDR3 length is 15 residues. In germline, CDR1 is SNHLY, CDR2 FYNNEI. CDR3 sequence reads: CASIEVKLGLYGYTF. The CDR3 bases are TGTGCCAGCATAGAGGTCAAATTGGGACTCTATGGCTACACCTTC.

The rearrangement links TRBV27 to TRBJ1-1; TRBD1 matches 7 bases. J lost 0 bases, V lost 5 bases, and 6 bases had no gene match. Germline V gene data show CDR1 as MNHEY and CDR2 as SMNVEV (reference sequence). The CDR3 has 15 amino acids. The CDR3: CASSITTGMNTEAFF. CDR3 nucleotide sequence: TGTGCCAGCAGTATTACGACAGGGATGAACACTGAAGCTTTCTTT.

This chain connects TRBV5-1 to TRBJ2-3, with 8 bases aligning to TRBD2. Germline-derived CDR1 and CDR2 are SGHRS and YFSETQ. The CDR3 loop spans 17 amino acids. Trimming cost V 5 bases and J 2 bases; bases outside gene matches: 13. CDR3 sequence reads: CASSYLTGRGPTDTQYF. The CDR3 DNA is TGCGCCAGCAGTTATTTGACCGGGAGGGGCCCCACAGATACGCAGTATTTT.

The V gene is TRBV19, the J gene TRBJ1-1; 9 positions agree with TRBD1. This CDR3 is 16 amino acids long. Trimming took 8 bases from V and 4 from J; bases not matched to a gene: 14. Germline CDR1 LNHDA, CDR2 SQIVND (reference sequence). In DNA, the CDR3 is TGTGCCAGTCTTCTCTCCTGGACAGGGGAGGGCACTGAAGCTTTCTTT. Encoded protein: CASLLSWTGEGTEAFF.

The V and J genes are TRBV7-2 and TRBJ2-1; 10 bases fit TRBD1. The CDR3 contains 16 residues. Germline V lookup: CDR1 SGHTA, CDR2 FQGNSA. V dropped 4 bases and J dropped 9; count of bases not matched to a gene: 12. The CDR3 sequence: CASSSSMGQGSAEQFF. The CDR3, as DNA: TGTGCCAGCAGCTCGTCTATGGGACAGGGGTCGGCTGAGCAGTTCTTC.

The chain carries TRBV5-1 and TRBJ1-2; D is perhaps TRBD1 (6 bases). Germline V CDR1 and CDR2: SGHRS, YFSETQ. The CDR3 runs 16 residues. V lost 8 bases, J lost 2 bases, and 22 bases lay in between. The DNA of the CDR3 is TGCGCCAGTAAATCTTCGGCCGCTACAGGGAACTATGGCTACACCTTC. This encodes CASKSSAATGNYGYTF.

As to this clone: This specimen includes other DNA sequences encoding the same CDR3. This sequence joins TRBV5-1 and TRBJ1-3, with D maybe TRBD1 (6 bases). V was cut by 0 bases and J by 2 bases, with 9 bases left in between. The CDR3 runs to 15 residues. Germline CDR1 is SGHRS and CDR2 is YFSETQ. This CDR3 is CASSLEGGPGNTIYF. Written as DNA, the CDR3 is TGCGCCAGCAGCTTGGAAGGGGGACCTGGAAACACCATATATTTT.

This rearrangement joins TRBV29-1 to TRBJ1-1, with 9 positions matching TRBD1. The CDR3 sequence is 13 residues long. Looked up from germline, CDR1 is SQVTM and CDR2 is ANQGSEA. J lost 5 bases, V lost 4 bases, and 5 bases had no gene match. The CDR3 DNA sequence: TGCAGCGTTGTGACAGGGGGTGATACTGAAGCTTTCTTT. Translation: CSVVTGGDTEAFF.

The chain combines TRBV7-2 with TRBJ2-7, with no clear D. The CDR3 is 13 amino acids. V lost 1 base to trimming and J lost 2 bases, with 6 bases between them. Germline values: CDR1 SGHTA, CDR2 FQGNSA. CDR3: CASSLVPTYEQYF. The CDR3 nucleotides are TGTGCCAGCAGCTTAGTTCCCACCTACGAGCAGTACTTC.

The CDR3 reads CASSRGGAGQPQHF. CDR3 nucleotides: TGTGCCAGCAGCCGGGGAGGGGCGGGACAGCCCCAGCATTTT. The chain recombines TRBV5-6 with TRBJ1-5; tentatively, D is TRBD1 (5 bases). The CDR3 extends over 14 amino acids. The V end lost 4 bases, the J end lost 7 bases, and 15 bases lay between the germline ends. Looked up from germline, CDR1 is SGHDT and CDR2 is YYEEEE.

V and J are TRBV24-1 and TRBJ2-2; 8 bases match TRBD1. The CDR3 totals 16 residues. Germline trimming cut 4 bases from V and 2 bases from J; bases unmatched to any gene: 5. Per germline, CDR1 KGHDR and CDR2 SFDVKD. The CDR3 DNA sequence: TGTGCCACCAGTGACTCGACAGGGGCTAACACCGGGGAGCTGTTTTTT. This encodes CATSDSTGANTGELFF.

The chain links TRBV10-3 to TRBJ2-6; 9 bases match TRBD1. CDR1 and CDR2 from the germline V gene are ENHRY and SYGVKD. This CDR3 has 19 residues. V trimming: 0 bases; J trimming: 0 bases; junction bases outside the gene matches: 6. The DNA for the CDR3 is TGTGCCATCAGTGAGTCGATAGGGACAGGGACCTCTGGGGCCAACGTCCTGACTTTC. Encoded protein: CAISESIGTGTSGANVLTF.

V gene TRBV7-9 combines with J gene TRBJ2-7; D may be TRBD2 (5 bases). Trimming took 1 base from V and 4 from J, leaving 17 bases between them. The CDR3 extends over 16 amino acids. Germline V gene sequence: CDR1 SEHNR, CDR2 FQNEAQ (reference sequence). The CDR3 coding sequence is TGTGCCAGCAGCTTAGACGGTACTAGAAGGTTGTACGAGCAGTACTTC. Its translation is CASSLDGTRRLYEQYF.

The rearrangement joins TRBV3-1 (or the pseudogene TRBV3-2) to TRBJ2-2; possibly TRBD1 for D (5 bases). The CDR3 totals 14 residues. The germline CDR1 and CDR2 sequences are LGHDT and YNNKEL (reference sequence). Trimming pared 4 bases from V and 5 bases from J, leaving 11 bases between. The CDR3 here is CASSRDSTTGELFF. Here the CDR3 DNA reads TGTGCCAGCAGCCGTGACAGCACTACCGGGGAGCTGTTTTTT.

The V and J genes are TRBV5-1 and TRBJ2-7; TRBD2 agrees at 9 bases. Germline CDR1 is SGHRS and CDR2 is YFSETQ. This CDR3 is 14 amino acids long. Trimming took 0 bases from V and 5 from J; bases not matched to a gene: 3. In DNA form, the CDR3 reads TGCGCCAGCAGCTTGGAAGGCGGGGGGGACGAGCAGTACTTC. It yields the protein CASSLEGGGDEQYF.

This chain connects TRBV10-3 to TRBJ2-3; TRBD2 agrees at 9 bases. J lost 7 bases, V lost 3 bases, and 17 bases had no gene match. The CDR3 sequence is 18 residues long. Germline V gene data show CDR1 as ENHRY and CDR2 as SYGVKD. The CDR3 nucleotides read TGTGCCATCAGTGATGTGGAGACTAGCGGCGGGGTCTCACATACGCAGTATTTT. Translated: CAISDVETSGGVSHTQYF.